The source of this T cell receptor beta chain is a study of T cell changes during pregnancy in multiple sclerosis (dated by TCRdb to between 2017 and 2020). Background on the whole study: Changes in the T cell repertoire over the course of pregnancy were examined in this study in women with multiple sclerosis.

The protocol used for the library was the immunoSEQ multiplex PCR assay. The table comes from immuneACCESS by way of TCRdb, which keeps in-frame sequences with V and J called. Part of the clones is missing from these tables; in studies checked, under half for an unresolved V gene and the rest for unknown reasons. In all, the sample holds roughly 70,000 clones, and about nine tenths of those were seen once. Of the sample, around 1.5% falls within the top ten clones. CDR1 is given as SGHVS and CDR2 as FNYEAQ, both from the germline V gene. V is clipped by 0 bases and J by 3 bases, and the sequence between their germline boundaries is 5 bases long. The CDR3 sequence holds 13 residues, the cysteine and phenylalanine included. Solely the CDR3 DNA is kept, with 39 bases framed from the first base. This clone was seen once. Its antigen specificity is not known. Base qualities were left out, and no much larger clone turns up one base away.

This receptor chain uses TRBV7-6 and TRBJ1-1; a tentative D match to TRBD1 spans 5 bases. The sequence was obtained from a female donor with multiple sclerosis, enrolled in a pregnancy study. The sample consisted of peripheral blood, taken in the third trimester of pregnancy. The sequence in DNA is TGTGCCAGCAGCTTAGCGGGGCACACTGAAGCTTTCTTT. It translates as CASSLAGHTEAFF. This CDR3, with the reference TRBV7-6 and TRBJ1-1 proteins standing in past its ends, gives the full variable domain GAGVSQSPRYKVTKRGQDVALRCDPISGHVSLYWYRQALGQGPEFLTYFNYEAQQDKSGLPNDRFSAERPEGSISTLTIQRTEQRDSAMYRCASSLAGHTEAFFGQGTRLTVV.